The entry below gives a single T cell receptor beta chain sequence along with its context. Its specificity is unknown. CDR1 and CDR2 from the germline V gene are LGHNA and YNFKEQ. The CDR3 sequence is 16 residues long. V dropped 1 base and J dropped 5; count of bases not matched to a gene: 8. This sample was taken from a study of long-term antiretroviral therapy in people with HIV. Overall study: Earliest sampling preceded the 2015 immediate-ART recommendation by about a decade. Study-level results: Pre-ART clonal expansions dominated every time point's repertoire. Diversity increased after ART yet remained lower than in transplant donor controls.

The assay used was immunoSEQ (version v3.0), run at survey level. Sequencing was directed toward roughly 40,000-55,000 T-cell genomes in each sample. Profiling relied on immunoSEQ multiplex PCR, and the TCRdb table lists in-frame clones only, not all of them. Of under 50,000 clones in the sample, 85% were seen once. V gene TRBV4-2 combines with J gene TRBJ2-3; 8 nucleotides agree with TRBD2. The sample in question was unsorted PBMCs, obtained 3.1 years after starting antiretroviral therapy. The source is a woman between 45 and 60 years old with HIV. The CDR3 bases are TGTGCCAGCAGCCAAGTAGGCGGGGGGCCCGAAGATACGCAGTATTTT. Amino acids: CASSQVGGGPEDTQYF.